This entry lists 13 T cell receptor beta chains sequenced from one sample in a study of identical twins listed by TCRdb under 2016. Library method: 5' RACE. TCRdb lists the instrument as Illumina HiSeq 2000. The public reads were reprocessed in TCRdb via fastp at Q25 and MiXCR, keeping in-frame beta chains. One record per CDR3 amino acid sequence lists the most common genes and DNA. The sample includes 1.5 million to 2 million distinct CDR3 sequences, with about 32% observed a single time. The biggest ten clones account for around 0.3% of the sample. Sequenced material: cord blood. All receptors come from a newborn girl in good health.

This clonotype was counted between two and nine times. The J gene is TRBJ2-5, the V gene TRBV24-1; D tentatively fits TRBD1 or TRBD2 (5 bases each). Germline V gene lookup returns CDR1 KGHDR and CDR2 SFDVKD. The CDR3 extends over 13 amino acids. Trimming took 8 bases from V and 11 from J, leaving 20 bases between them. The CDR3 loop reads CATTDSVRGEQYF. The CDR3 DNA is TGTGCCACCACCGACAGCGTGAGGGGTGAGCAGTACTTC.

The table lists this clonotype with a few counts. The chain joins TRBV7-9 to TRBJ1-5, with a possible D match to TRBD1 (6 bases). Germline V gene sequence: CDR1 SEHNR, CDR2 FQNEAQ (reference sequence). This CDR3 region has 13 residues. Trimming shortened V by 5 bases and J by 4 bases, and 9 bases separated the two germline ends. The CDR3 is CASSRGKNQPQHF. The CDR3, as DNA: TGTGCCAGCAGCAGGGGGAAAAATCAGCCCCAGCATTTT.

The J gene is TRBJ1-6, the V gene TRBV10-3, with D uncertain. CDR1 is ENHRY and CDR2 is SYGVKD in the germline V gene. CDR3 length: 17 residues. Trimming took 3 bases from V and 5 from J, leaving 17 bases between them. CDR3 in DNA: TGTGCCATCAGTGACCCCCTAACAGAGAGGGATAATTCACCCCTCCACTTT. It encodes CAISDPLTERDNSPLHF.

This rearrangement joins TRBV23-1 to TRBJ2-1, with 7 nucleotides matching TRBD2. TRBV23-1 qualifies as an ORF whose function is uncertain. The CDR3 contains 14 residues. Unmatched junction bases numbered 9, after V lost 4 bases and J lost 9 bases. This chain's CDR3 is CASSPLPTSVEQFF. The CDR3 coding sequence is TGCGCCAGCAGTCCTCTCCCCACTAGCGTTGAGCAGTTCTTC.

The J gene is TRBJ2-3, the V gene TRBV4-1; D possibly corresponds to TRBD1 (6 bases). The CDR3 has 14 residues. Germline V gives CDR1 MGHRA, CDR2 YSYEKL. V lost 1 base, J lost 5 bases, and 10 bases lay in between. CDR3: CASSQGGLIDTQYF. CDR3 in DNA: TGCGCCAGCAGCCAAGGGGGGCTTATAGATACGCAGTATTTT.

J is TRBJ1-1 and V is TRBV19; D is uncertain. From germline, CDR1 is LNHDA and CDR2 SQIVND (reference sequence). Between the trimmed V and J ends, which lost 3 bases and 10 bases, there was a span of 24 bases. The CDR3 runs to 16 residues. The chain's CDR3 is CASSMINPAGGGGAFF. The CDR3 DNA reads TGTGCCAGTAGTATGATAAATCCCGCCGGAGGTGGTGGAGCTTTCTTT.

The chain recombines TRBV7-9 with TRBJ2-7, with D possibly matching TRBD2 (6 bases). This CDR3 contains 16 residues. V was pared by 1 base and J by 2 bases, with 15 bases between. Germline CDR1 SEHNR, CDR2 FQNEAQ (reference sequence). CDR3 protein: CASSLVGAGSTYEQYF. The CDR3 DNA is TGTGCCAGCAGCTTAGTTGGGGCGGGATCAACCTACGAGCAGTACTTC.

This clonotype appeared a few times. CDR3 protein: CATPWAENQPQHF. CDR3 nucleotides: TGTGCCACCCCGTGGGCAGAGAATCAGCCCCAGCATTTT. The rearrangement links TRBV9 to TRBJ1-5; D not certain. V lost 9 bases, J lost 4 bases, and 14 bases lay in between. Germline CDR1 SGDLS, CDR2 YYNGEE. There are 13 residues in the CDR3.

This clonotype was detected ten times or more. V is TRBV28 and J is TRBJ2-7, with 10 bases lining up with TRBD2. Germline V gene lookup returns CDR1 MDHEN and CDR2 SYDVKM. CDR3 length equals 15 residues. V trimming: 4 bases; J trimming: 4 bases; junction bases outside the gene matches: 7. Here the CDR3 reads CASSSPGLAPYEQYF. The CDR3 coding sequence is TGTGCCAGCAGTTCGCCGGGACTAGCGCCATACGAGCAGTACTTC.

In its sample, this clonotype was seen a few times. This chain uses TRBV10-3 with TRBJ2-7; the D call may be TRBD1 or TRBD2 (5 bases each). With 7 bases removed from V and 0 bases from J, the gap between germline ends came to 13 bases. The CDR3 contains 14 residues. Germline V CDR1 and CDR2: ENHRY, SYGVKD. The CDR3 sequence: CAINRDRSSYEQYF. The CDR3 bases are TGTGCCATCAATCGGGACCGCAGCTCCTACGAGCAGTACTTC.

About this clonotype itself: A much larger clone differs by one base, so this may be a read error. This rearrangement joins TRBV10-3 to TRBJ2-1; weak D call: TRBD1 (5 bases). Trimming removed 6 bases from V and 10 bases from J, with 13 bases in between. The CDR3 is 12 residues long. CDR1 is ENHRY, CDR2 SYGVKD, per germline. The DNA for the CDR3 is TGTGCCATCAGCCCAGGGAATGACGAGCAGTTCTTC. Amino acids: CAISPGNDEQFF.

Of note for this clonotype: This may come from a read error, since a much larger clone is one base off. The chain carries TRBV4-2 and TRBJ2-3; 7 nucleotides align to TRBD2. The CDR3 spans 14 residues. Germline V gives CDR1 LGHNA, CDR2 YNFKEQ. The CDR3 bases are TGTGTCAGCAGCTCTGGACTAGGGGCAGATACGCAGTATTTT. It codes for CVSSSGLGADTQYF.

This clonotype was seen only a few times. The chain carries TRBV20-1 and TRBJ2-5; weak D call: TRBD1 (5 bases). Per germline, CDR1 DFQATT and CDR2 SNEGSKA (reference sequence). V gave up 4 bases and J gave up 3 bases, with 15 bases separating them. This CDR3 has 14 amino acids. CDR3: CSATPHRWEETQYF. CDR3 nucleotide sequence: TGCAGTGCTACCCCCCACAGGTGGGAAGAGACCCAGTACTTC.